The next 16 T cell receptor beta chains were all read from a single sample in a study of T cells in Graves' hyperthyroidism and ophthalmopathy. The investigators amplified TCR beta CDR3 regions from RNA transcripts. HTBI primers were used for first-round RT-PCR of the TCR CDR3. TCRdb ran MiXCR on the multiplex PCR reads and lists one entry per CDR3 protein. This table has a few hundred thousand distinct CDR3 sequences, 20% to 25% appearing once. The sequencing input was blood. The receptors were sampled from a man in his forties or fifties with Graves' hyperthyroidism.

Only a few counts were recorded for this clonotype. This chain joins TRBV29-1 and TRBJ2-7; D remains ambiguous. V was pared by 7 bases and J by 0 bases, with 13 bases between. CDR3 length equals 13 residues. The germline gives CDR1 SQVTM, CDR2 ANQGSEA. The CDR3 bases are TGCAGCGCCGAAGGGCCGACCTCCTACGAGCAGTACTTC. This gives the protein CSAEGPTSYEQYF.

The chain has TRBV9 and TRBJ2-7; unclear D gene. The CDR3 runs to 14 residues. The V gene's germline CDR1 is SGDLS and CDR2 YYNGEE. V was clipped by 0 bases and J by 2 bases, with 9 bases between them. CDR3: CASSVAPDTYEQYF. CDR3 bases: TGTGCCAGCAGCGTAGCCCCCGATACCTACGAGCAGTACTTC.

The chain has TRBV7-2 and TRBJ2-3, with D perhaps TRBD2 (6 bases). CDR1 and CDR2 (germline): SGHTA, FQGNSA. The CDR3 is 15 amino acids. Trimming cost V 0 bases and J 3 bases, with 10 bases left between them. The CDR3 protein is CASSLAAGPTDTQYF. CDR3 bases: TGTGCCAGCAGCTTAGCGGCGGGGCCTACAGATACGCAGTATTTT.

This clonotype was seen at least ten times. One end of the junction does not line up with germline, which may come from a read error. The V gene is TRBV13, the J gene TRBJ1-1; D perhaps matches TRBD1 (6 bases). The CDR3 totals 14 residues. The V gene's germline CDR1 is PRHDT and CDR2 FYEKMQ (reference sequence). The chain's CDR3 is CASSLGRGNTEAFF. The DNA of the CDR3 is TGTGCCAGCAGTTTAGGCAGGGGAAACACTGAAGCTTTCTTT.

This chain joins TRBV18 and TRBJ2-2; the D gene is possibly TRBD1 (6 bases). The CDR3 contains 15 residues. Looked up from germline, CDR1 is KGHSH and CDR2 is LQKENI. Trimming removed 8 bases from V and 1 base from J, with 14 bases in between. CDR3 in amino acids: CASQPRQENTGELFF. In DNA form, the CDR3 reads TGTGCCAGCCAACCACGACAGGAGAACACCGGGGAGCTGTTTTTT. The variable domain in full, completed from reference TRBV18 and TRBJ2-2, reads NAGVMQNPRHLVRRRGQEARLRCSPMKGHSHVYWYRQLPEEGLKFMVYLQKENIIDESGMPKERFSAEFPKEGPSILRIQQVVRGDSAAYFCASQPRQENTGELFFGEGSRLTVL.

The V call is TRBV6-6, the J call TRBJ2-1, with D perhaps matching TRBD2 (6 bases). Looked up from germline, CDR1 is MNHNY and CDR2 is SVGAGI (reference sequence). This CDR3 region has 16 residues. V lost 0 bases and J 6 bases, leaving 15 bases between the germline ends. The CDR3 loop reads CASSYSATSFTNEQFF. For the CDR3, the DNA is TGTGCCAGCAGTTACTCCGCGACTAGTTTTACCAATGAGCAGTTCTTC.

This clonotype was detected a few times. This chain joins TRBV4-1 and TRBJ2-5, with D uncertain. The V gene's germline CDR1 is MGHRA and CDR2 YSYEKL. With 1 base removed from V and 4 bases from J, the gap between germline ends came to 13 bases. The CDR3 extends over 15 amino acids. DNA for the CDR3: TGCGCCAGCAGCCAAGTTGGGGTTCCTGGAGAGACCCAGTACTTC. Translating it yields CASSQVGVPGETQYF.

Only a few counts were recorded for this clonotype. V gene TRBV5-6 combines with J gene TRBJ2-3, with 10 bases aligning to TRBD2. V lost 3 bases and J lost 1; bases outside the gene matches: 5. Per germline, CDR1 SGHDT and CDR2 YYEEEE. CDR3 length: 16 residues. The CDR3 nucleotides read TGTGCCAGCAGCTGGACAACTAGCGGGGGCACAGATACGCAGTATTTT. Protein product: CASSWTTSGGTDTQYF. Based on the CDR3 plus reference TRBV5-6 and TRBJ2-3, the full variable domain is DAGVTQSPTHLIKTRGQQVTLRCSPKSGHDTVSWYQQALGQGPQFIFQYYEEEERQRGNFPDRFSGHQFPNYSSELNVNALLLGDSALYLCASSWTTSGGTDTQYFGPGTRLTVL.

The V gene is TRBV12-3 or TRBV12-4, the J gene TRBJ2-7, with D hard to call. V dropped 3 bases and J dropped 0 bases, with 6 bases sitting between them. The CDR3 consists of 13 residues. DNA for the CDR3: TGTGCCAGCAGTTTCCCCGACTCCTACGAGCAGTACTTC. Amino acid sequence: CASSFPDSYEQYF.

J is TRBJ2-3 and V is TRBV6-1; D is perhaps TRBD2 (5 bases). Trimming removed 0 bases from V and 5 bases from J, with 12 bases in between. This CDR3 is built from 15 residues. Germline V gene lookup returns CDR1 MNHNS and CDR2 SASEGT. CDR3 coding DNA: TGTGCCAGCAGTGAAGCGCCGGGGTCCATAGATACGCAGTATTTT. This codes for CASSEAPGSIDTQYF.

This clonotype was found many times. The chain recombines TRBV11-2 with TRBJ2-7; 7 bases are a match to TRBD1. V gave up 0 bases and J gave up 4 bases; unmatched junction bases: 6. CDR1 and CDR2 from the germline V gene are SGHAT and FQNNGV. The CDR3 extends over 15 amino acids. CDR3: CASSLDLGTAYEQYF. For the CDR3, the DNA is TGTGCCAGCAGCTTAGACCTCGGGACAGCATACGAGCAGTACTTC.

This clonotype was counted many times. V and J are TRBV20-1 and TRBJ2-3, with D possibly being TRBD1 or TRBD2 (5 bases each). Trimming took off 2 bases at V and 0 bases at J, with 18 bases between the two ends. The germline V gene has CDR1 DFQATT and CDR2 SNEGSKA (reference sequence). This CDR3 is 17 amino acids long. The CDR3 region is CSARPWIGTSSTDTQYF. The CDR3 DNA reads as TGCAGTGCTAGACCCTGGATAGGGACCTCGAGCACAGATACGCAGTATTTT.

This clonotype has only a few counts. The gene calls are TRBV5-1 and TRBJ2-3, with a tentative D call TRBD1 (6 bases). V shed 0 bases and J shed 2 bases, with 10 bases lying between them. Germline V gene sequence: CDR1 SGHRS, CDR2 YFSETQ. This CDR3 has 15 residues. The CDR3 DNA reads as TGCGCCAGCAGCTTGGGACAGGAGGACACAGATACGCAGTATTTT. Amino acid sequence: CASSLGQEDTDTQYF.

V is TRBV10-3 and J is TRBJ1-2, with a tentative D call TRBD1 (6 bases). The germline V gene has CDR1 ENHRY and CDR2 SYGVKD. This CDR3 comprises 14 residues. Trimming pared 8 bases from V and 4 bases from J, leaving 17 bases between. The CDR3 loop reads CAIQNEGVAYGYTF. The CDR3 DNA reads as TGTGCCATCCAAAATGAGGGGGTTGCCTATGGCTACACCTTC.

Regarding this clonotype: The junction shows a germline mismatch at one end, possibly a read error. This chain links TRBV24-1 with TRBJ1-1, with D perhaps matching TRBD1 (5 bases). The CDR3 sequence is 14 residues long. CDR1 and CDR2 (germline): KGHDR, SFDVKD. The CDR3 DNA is TGTGCCACAAGTGAGGCGGGGCCGGGGACTGAAGCTTTCTTT. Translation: CATSEAGPGTEAFF.

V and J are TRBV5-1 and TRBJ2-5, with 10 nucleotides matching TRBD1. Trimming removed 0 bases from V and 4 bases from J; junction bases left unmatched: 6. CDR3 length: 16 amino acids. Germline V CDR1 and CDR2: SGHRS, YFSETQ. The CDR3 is CASSLGDRGQRETQYF. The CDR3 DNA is TGCGCCAGCAGCTTGGGGGACAGGGGACAGCGAGAGACCCAGTACTTC.